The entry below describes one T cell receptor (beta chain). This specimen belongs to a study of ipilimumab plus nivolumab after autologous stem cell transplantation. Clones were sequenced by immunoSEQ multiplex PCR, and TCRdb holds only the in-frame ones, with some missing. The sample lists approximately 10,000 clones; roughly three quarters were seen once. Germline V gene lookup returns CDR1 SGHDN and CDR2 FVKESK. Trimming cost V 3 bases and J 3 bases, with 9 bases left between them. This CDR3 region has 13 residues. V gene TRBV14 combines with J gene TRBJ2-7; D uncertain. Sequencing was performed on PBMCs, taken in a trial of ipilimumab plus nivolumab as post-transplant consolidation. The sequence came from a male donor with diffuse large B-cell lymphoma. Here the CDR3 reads CASSQGWFYEQYF. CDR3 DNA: TGTGCCAGCAGCCAGGGGTGGTTCTACGAGCAGTACTTC. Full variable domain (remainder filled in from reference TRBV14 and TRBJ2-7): EAGVTQFPSHSVIEKGQTVTLRCDPISGHDNLYWYRRVMGKEIKFLLHFVKESKQDESGMPNNRFLAERTGGTYSTLKVQPAELEDSGVYFCASSQGWFYEQYFGPGTRLTVT.